This TCR beta chain was identified during a study of T cell responses to AZD1222 COVID-19 vaccine. The assay was immunoSEQ multiplex PCR, and TCRdb's table has in-frame clones only and misses some. The table lists some 120,000 clones, just over 85% of them singletons, with about 17% in the top ten. Germline V lookup: CDR1 MNHNS, CDR2 SASEGT. Trimming removed 4 bases from V and 0 bases from J; junction bases left unmatched: 4. The CDR3 length is 16 residues. The source is an adult in good health. V is TRBV6-1 and J is TRBJ2-7; 12 bases map to TRBD2. This specimen consisted of peripheral blood, obtained on day 0 of MenACWY control vaccination. CDR3 DNA: TGTGCCAGCAGTGGGTCGACTAGCGGGAGCTCCTACGAGCAGTACTTC. It yields the protein CASSGSTSGSSYEQYF.